This note documents a single T cell receptor beta chain sequence. Germline V gene data show CDR1 as SGHTA and CDR2 as FQGNSA. There are 17 residues in the CDR3. Trimming removed 8 bases from V and 0 bases from J; junction bases left unmatched: 11. The entry originates in a study of blood T cell repertoires in COVID-19. About the research overall: Samples representing acute and convalescent COVID-19 were sourced from the United States, Italy and Spain.

Original methodology: Estimation of nucleated cell counts relied on the amplification of reference gene primers. Profiling relied on immunoSEQ multiplex PCR, and the TCRdb table lists in-frame clones only, not all of them. Clonal size and the V and J genes are those of that table, whereas D and trimming came from the DNA. The data hold approximately 98,000 clones, with approximately 82% observed a single time. This clonotype was obtained from a woman aged 70-85 years with acute or convalescent COVID-19. The specimen sequenced was peripheral blood. This sequence joins TRBV7-2 and TRBJ1-5; 9 bases align to TRBD1. CDR3 coding DNA: TGTGCCAGCGCCTTTTCTACAGGGGGCTATAGCAATCAGCCCCAGCATTTT. Its translation: CASAFSTGGYSNQPQHF.